One and the same sample provided the 9 T cell receptor beta chains below, sequenced in a study of blood T cell repertoires in COVID-19. Using immunoSEQ multiplex PCR, the repertoire was profiled, and TCRdb retains in-frame clones only, with some absent. Among some 41,000 clones listed, 65% to 90% were seen once. Input material: peripheral blood. These receptors were taken from a man aged 40-49 years with active COVID-19.

The rearrangement links TRBV27 to TRBJ2-5, with 7 nucleotides matching TRBD2. CDR1 is MNHEY, CDR2 SMNVEV, per germline (reference sequence). After removal of 2 bases from V and 4 bases from J, the junction contained 4 bases not matched to a gene. This CDR3 is built from 14 residues. CDR3 nucleotide sequence: TGTGCCAGCAGTTTAGGGAGGGGAGTAGAGACCCAGTACTTC. It translates to CASSLGRGVETQYF.

V gene TRBV5-1 combines with J gene TRBJ1-2; D perhaps matches TRBD1 (5 bases). The CDR3 extends over 13 amino acids. Germline CDR1 and CDR2: SGHRS and YFSETQ. The V end lost 0 bases, the J end lost 4 bases, and 7 bases lay between the germline ends. This CDR3 is CASSLATGYGYTF. The CDR3 DNA is TGCGCCAGCAGCTTGGCTACAGGCTATGGCTACACCTTC.

This clone was recorded only once. This chain joins TRBV11-2 and TRBJ2-1; 9 bases fit TRBD2. Looked up from germline, CDR1 is SGHAT and CDR2 is FQNNGV. The CDR3 extends over 15 amino acids. V shed 5 bases, J shed 4 bases, and the junction held 6 bases outside the gene matches. CDR3 residues: CASSLGLANYNEQFF. The CDR3 DNA reads TGTGCCAGCAGCCTTGGACTAGCGAATTACAATGAGCAGTTCTTC. Based on the CDR3 plus reference TRBV11-2 and TRBJ2-1, the full variable domain is EAGVAQSPRYKIIEKRQSVAFWCNPISGHATLYWYQQILGQGPKLLIQFQNNGVVDDSQLPKDRFSAERLKGVDSTLKIQPAKLEDSAVYLCASSLGLANYNEQFFGPGTRLTVL.

The chain recombines TRBV29-1 with TRBJ1-2; 8 nucleotides align to TRBD1. Germline CDR1 is SQVTM and CDR2 is ANQGSEA. J gave up 4 bases and V 5 bases, and 9 bases lay outside the gene matches. CDR3 length equals 14 residues. CDR3: CSVNTGTGRYGYTF. The CDR3 DNA is TGCAGCGTTAACACCGGGACAGGTCGCTATGGCTACACCTTC.

V gene TRBV6-2 or TRBV6-3 combines with J gene TRBJ1-2, with TRBD1 as a possible D gene (6 bases). The V end was cut by 4 bases, the J end by 5 bases, with 14 bases between. Germline CDR1 is MNHEY and CDR2 is SVGEGT. This CDR3 contains 14 residues. The CDR3 DNA reads TGTGCCAGCAGTTGGACAGACGGGATATATGGCTACACCTTC. This sequence encodes CASSWTDGIYGYTF.

This clone appeared a few times. This chain connects TRBV24-1 to TRBJ2-2; 10 positions agree with TRBD2. The germline gives CDR1 KGHDR, CDR2 SFDVKD. The V and J ends lost 0 bases and 3 bases, in that order; junction bases with no gene match: 0. CDR3 length: 16 amino acids. For the CDR3, the DNA is TGTGCCACCAGTGATTTGCTAGCGGGAGACACCGGGGAGCTGTTTTTT. Its translation: CATSDLLAGDTGELFF.

This chain uses TRBV30 with TRBJ2-3, with a weak D call TRBD1 (5 bases). This CDR3 spans 13 amino acids. Trimming left V 5 bases short and J 4 bases short, with 13 bases between. Per germline, CDR1 GTSNPN and CDR2 SVGIG (reference sequence). The CDR3 loop reads CAWGALSPDTQYF. The DNA of the CDR3 is TGTGCCTGGGGGGCACTTAGCCCAGATACGCAGTATTTT.

The chain joins TRBV12-5 to TRBJ2-2; 9 positions match TRBD2. V gave up 4 bases and J gave up 1 base; unmatched junction bases: 10. The V gene's germline CDR1 is LGHNT and CDR2 FRNRAP. This CDR3 is 18 amino acids long. CDR3 region: CASGSLVSGRLNTGELFF. The CDR3, as DNA: TGTGCTAGTGGTTCTCTTGTTAGCGGGAGACTGAACACCGGGGAGCTGTTTTTT.

The count of this clone is one. The V call is TRBV7-9, the J call TRBJ1-1, with 7 bases identical to TRBD1. V shed 5 bases and J 12 bases; nucleotides not matched to a gene: 9. There are 12 residues in the CDR3. The germline CDR1 and CDR2 sequences are SEHNR and FQNEAQ (reference sequence). This chain's CDR3 is CASSAGTARTFF. Written as DNA, the CDR3 is TGTGCCAGCAGCGCCGGGACAGCGAGAACTTTCTTT.